These 17 T cell receptor beta chains came from one sample sequenced in a study of T cell changes during pregnancy in multiple sclerosis. Using immunoSEQ multiplex PCR, the repertoire was profiled, and TCRdb retains in-frame clones only, with some absent. The sample holds roughly 45,000 clones, approximately 87% seen once. The sequencing here drew on peripheral blood, taken in the first trimester of pregnancy. The receptors were gathered from a female donor in good health, enrolled as a control in a pregnancy study.

This clone showed up just once. J is TRBJ1-5 and V is TRBV10-3, with TRBD1 matching over 10 bases. CDR1 is ENHRY, CDR2 SYGVKD, per germline. This CDR3 is built from 15 residues. V shed 10 bases and J 5 bases; nucleotides not matched to a gene: 11. The CDR3 region is CATRGGTGAYQPQHF. The CDR3 DNA reads as TGTGCCACCAGGGGAGGGACAGGGGCGTATCAGCCCCAGCATTTT.

The rearrangement links TRBV15 to TRBJ1-3; 7 bases match TRBD1. The junction had 4 bases not matched to a gene; V was cut back by 4 bases and J by 4 bases. The CDR3 contains 14 residues. CDR1 and CDR2 (germline): LNHNV, YYDKDF (reference sequence). CDR3 residues: CATSTRGSGNTIYF. The CDR3 DNA follows: TGTGCCACCAGCACCAGGGGGTCCGGAAACACCATATATTTT.

This clone appeared a few times. The J gene is TRBJ2-7, the V gene TRBV5-1, with D unclear. The V end was cut by 2 bases, the J end by 1 base, with 10 bases between. The CDR3 totals 14 residues. The V gene's germline CDR1 is SGHRS and CDR2 YFSETQ. As DNA, the CDR3 is TGCGCCAGCAGCTTCGGCACAGTTTCCTACGAGCAGTACTTC. Translating it yields CASSFGTVSYEQYF. The complete variable domain, with remaining parts taken from reference TRBV5-1 and TRBJ2-7, reads KAGVTQTPRYLIKTRGQQVTLSCSPISGHRSVSWYQQTPGQGLQFLFEYFSETQRNKGNFPGRFSGRQFSNSRSEMNVSTLELGDSALYLCASSFGTVSYEQYFGPGTRLTVT.

This sequence joins TRBV6-1 and TRBJ2-2; D call uncertain. The CDR3 is made up of 14 amino acids. V was trimmed by 5 bases and J by 3 bases, leaving 10 bases between them. Germline V gene lookup returns CDR1 MNHNS and CDR2 SASEGT. DNA of the CDR3: TGTGCCAGCAGTCGTGCAGGCGACACCGGGGAGCTGTTTTTT. Amino acid sequence: CASSRAGDTGELFF.

For the CDR3, the DNA is TGTGCCAGCAGCTACGGGCAGGGCTATGGCTACACCTTC. The encoded protein is CASSYGQGYGYTF. The chain employs TRBV7-9 and TRBJ1-2; perhaps TRBD1 as D (5 bases). CDR3 size: 13 residues. V gave up 4 bases and J gave up 4 bases, with 10 bases separating them. Germline V gene sequence: CDR1 SEHNR, CDR2 FQNEAQ (reference sequence).

The V and J genes are TRBV5-1 and TRBJ1-5; D unclear. Trimming stripped 4 bases from V and 6 bases from J, with 11 bases between. Germline assignment: CDR1 SGHRS and CDR2 YFSETQ. This CDR3 has 13 amino acids. The CDR3 DNA sequence: TGCGCCAGCAGCCGAGACCCGGGTCAGCCCCAGCATTTT. This translates into CASSRDPGQPQHF.

The chain links TRBV9 to TRBJ1-2; maybe TRBD1 (5 bases). The V end was cut by 3 bases, the J end by 7 bases, with 19 bases between. CDR1 SGDLS and CDR2 YYNGEE come from the germline V gene. This CDR3 region has 15 residues. In nucleotides, the CDR3 is TGTGCCAGCAGCGCCGCCAGTGGAGGGGTCTTTGGCTACACCTTC. Protein sequence: CASSAASGGVFGYTF.

This clone has only a few counts. V gene TRBV10-3 combines with J gene TRBJ1-5; weak D call: TRBD1 (5 bases). Trimming shortened V by 5 bases and J by 0 bases, and 8 bases separated the two germline ends. The CDR3 has 14 residues. Germline V gene lookup returns CDR1 ENHRY and CDR2 SYGVKD. CDR3 protein: CAISPGVSNQPQHF. CDR3 nucleotides: TGTGCCATCAGTCCGGGGGTTAGCAATCAGCCCCAGCATTTT.

The genes are TRBV10-3 and TRBJ2-2; no clear D. V gave up 4 bases and J gave up 3 bases, with 9 bases separating them. CDR3 length: 14 residues. Germline assignment: CDR1 ENHRY and CDR2 SYGVKD. The CDR3 DNA sequence: TGTGCCATCAGTGTGGCCGCCTACACCGGGGAGCTGTTTTTT. Its protein is CAISVAAYTGELFF.

The gene calls are TRBV11-1 and TRBJ2-1, with 10 bases matching TRBD1. The CDR3 consists of 14 residues. CDR1 is SGHAT and CDR2 is FQDESV in the germline V gene (reference sequence). V was pared by 4 bases and J by 4 bases, with 1 base of the junction left unmatched. The CDR3 reads CASSWDRGYNEQFF. The CDR3 bases are TGTGCCAGCAGCTGGGACAGGGGATACAATGAGCAGTTCTTC.

The genes are TRBV28 and TRBJ2-3; maybe TRBD2 (6 bases). From germline, CDR1 is MDHEN and CDR2 SYDVKM. Trimming took off 5 bases at V and 3 bases at J, with 12 bases between the two ends. The CDR3 is 14 residues long. This CDR3 is CASSPPGLTDTQYF. In DNA form, the CDR3 reads TGTGCCAGCAGTCCCCCGGGACTTACAGATACGCAGTATTTT.

This clone was found once. The chain has TRBV5-4 and TRBJ2-4; tentative D call: TRBD2 (5 bases). The V gene lost 3 bases and the J gene lost 10 bases, with 17 bases spanning the gap. The CDR3 contains 14 residues. CDR1 SGHNT and CDR2 YYREEE come from the germline V gene (reference sequence). The DNA for the CDR3 is TGTGCCAGCAGCTCTCGGACGGGGTTGGAGATTCAGTACTTC. Translation gives CASSSRTGLEIQYF.

This chain uses TRBV27 with TRBJ1-6, with a tentative D call TRBD1 (6 bases). Trimming left V 4 bases short and J 8 bases short, with 15 bases between. CDR1 MNHEY and CDR2 SMNVEV come from the germline V gene (reference sequence). This CDR3 has 15 residues. This chain's CDR3 is CASSSGDNLHSPLHF. CDR3 DNA sequence: TGTGCCAGCAGTTCCGGGGACAACCTTCATTCACCCCTCCACTTT.

In its sample, this clone was seen a few times. V gene TRBV18 combines with J gene TRBJ2-1; D call uncertain. The CDR3 contains 17 residues. Trimming removed 1 base from V and 0 bases from J, with 13 bases in between. CDR1 and CDR2 from the germline V gene are KGHSH and LQKENI. The CDR3 region is CASSPLSAVGSYNEQFF. The CDR3 bases are TGTGCCAGCTCACCACTATCGGCGGTGGGCTCCTACAATGAGCAGTTCTTC.

The V gene is TRBV18, the J gene TRBJ2-2; D is uncertain. The length of the CDR3 is 13 residues. The ends were cut back, 6 bases at V and 5 bases at J, with 10 bases in the middle. From germline, CDR1 is KGHSH and CDR2 LQKENI. DNA of the CDR3: TGTGCCAGCTCTCGAGTGATAACCGGGGAGCTGTTTTTT. Protein product: CASSRVITGELFF.

The V call is TRBV30, the J call TRBJ2-7, with TRBD2 identical over 7 bases. The CDR3 is made up of 14 amino acids. V lost 2 bases to trimming and J lost 3 bases; unmatched junction nucleotides: 7. Germline V gene lookup returns CDR1 GTSNPN and CDR2 SVGIG (reference sequence). The CDR3 loop reads CAWSWPGGSYEQYF. The CDR3 DNA sequence: TGTGCCTGGAGTTGGCCCGGCGGGAGCTACGAGCAGTACTTC.

The chain joins TRBV5-6 to TRBJ2-3, with 8 positions matching TRBD1. After removal of 4 bases from V and 0 bases from J, the junction contained 4 bases not matched to a gene. The CDR3 is 15 residues long. Germline V gives CDR1 SGHDT, CDR2 YYEEEE. CDR3 loop: CASSLGQGSTDTQYF. CDR3 DNA sequence: TGTGCCAGCAGCCTCGGACAGGGAAGCACAGATACGCAGTATTTT.